Below, 8 T cell receptor beta chains from the same sample are listed, as sequenced in a study of T cell responses to AZD1222 COVID-19 vaccine. The repertoire was sequenced with immunoSEQ multiplex PCR; TCRdb's copy has only in-frame clones and lacks some. The data contain about 180,000 clones, around 88% of them singletons. Sequencing was performed on peripheral blood, taken on day 0 of AZD1222 vaccination. These receptors all stem from an adult in good health.

The chain couples TRBV11-1 to TRBJ2-7, with D perhaps TRBD2 (6 bases). In germline, CDR1 is SGHAT, CDR2 FQDESV (reference sequence). This CDR3 is built from 13 residues. The ends were cut back, 4 bases at V and 3 bases at J, with 10 bases in the middle. The CDR3 DNA is TGTGCCAGCAGCTCGGGGGACCTCTACGAGCAGTACTTC. Its protein is CASSSGDLYEQYF.

The chain links TRBV3-1 (or the pseudogene TRBV3-2) to TRBJ1-2; no firm D call. V gave up 1 base and J gave up 2 bases, with 8 bases separating them. CDR3 size: 14 residues. Germline V gene sequence: CDR1 LGHDT, CDR2 YNNKEL (reference sequence). CDR3 bases: TGTGCCAGCAGCCAAGCTGAGGGAAACTATGGCTACACCTTC. Its translation: CASSQAEGNYGYTF.

The V gene is TRBV15, the J gene TRBJ2-2; 11 bases map to TRBD1. J gave up 5 bases and V 5 bases, and 19 bases lay outside the gene matches. This CDR3 comprises 20 residues. Germline V CDR1 and CDR2: LNHNV, YYDKDF (reference sequence). CDR3 in amino acids: CATSRTSTRWTGGETGELFF. Here the CDR3 DNA reads TGTGCCACCAGCCGGACTTCCACCCGATGGACAGGGGGCGAGACCGGGGAGCTGTTTTTT.

This sequence joins TRBV28 and TRBJ2-7, with D unclear. The germline CDR1 and CDR2 sequences are MDHEN and SYDVKM. The CDR3 has 14 amino acids. Trimming removed 3 bases at V and 7 bases at J, with 16 bases between. CDR3: CASSLSDTVGEQYF. The DNA of the CDR3 is TGTGCCAGCAGTTTGTCCGACACCGTGGGGGAGCAGTACTTC.

This clone has just a few counts. This chain uses TRBV12-5 with TRBJ2-2, with D uncertain. The V gene lost 6 bases and the J gene lost 7 bases, with 12 bases spanning the gap. Looked up from germline, CDR1 is LGHNT and CDR2 is FRNRAP. This CDR3 has 13 residues. CDR3 nucleotide sequence: TGTGCTAGTGGCTCTGCGTTGGGCGGGGAGCTGTTTTTT. Protein product: CASGSALGGELFF.

This clone was seen only a few times. This chain joins TRBV2 and TRBJ2-7, with no clear D. V was trimmed by 8 bases and J by 0 bases, leaving 11 bases between them. The CDR3 is made up of 13 amino acids. Germline V gene sequence: CDR1 SNHLY, CDR2 FYNNEI. The CDR3 loop reads CASLEGFSYEQYF. The CDR3 DNA sequence: TGTGCCAGCTTAGAAGGGTTCTCCTACGAGCAGTACTTC.

This CDR3 is CASSYLQSSYEQYF. The CDR3 DNA reads TGTGCCAGCAGTTACCTACAGAGCTCCTACGAGCAGTACTTC. This chain uses TRBV6-5 with TRBJ2-7; D not resolved. CDR3 length: 14 residues. Trimming removed 2 bases at V and 0 bases at J, with 8 bases between. CDR1 and CDR2 (germline): MNHEY, SVGAGI.

This clone has only a few counts. Other DNA sequences from this sample encode an identical CDR3 as well. The genes are TRBV9 and TRBJ1-5; possibly TRBD1 for D (5 bases). CDR3 size: 14 residues. Trimming stripped 0 bases from V and 3 bases from J, with 7 bases between. Per germline, CDR1 SGDLS and CDR2 YYNGEE. The CDR3 region has the DNA TGTGCCAGCAGCGTAGACGGGGCCAATCAGCCCCAGCATTTT. Its translation: CASSVDGANQPQHF. The full variable domain, rest sourced from reference TRBV9 and TRBJ1-5, is DSGVTQTPKHLITATGQRVTLRCSPRSGDLSVYWYQQSLDQGLQFLIQYYNGEERAKGNILERFSAQQFPDLHSELNLSSLELGDSALYFCASSVDGANQPQHFGDGTRLSIL.